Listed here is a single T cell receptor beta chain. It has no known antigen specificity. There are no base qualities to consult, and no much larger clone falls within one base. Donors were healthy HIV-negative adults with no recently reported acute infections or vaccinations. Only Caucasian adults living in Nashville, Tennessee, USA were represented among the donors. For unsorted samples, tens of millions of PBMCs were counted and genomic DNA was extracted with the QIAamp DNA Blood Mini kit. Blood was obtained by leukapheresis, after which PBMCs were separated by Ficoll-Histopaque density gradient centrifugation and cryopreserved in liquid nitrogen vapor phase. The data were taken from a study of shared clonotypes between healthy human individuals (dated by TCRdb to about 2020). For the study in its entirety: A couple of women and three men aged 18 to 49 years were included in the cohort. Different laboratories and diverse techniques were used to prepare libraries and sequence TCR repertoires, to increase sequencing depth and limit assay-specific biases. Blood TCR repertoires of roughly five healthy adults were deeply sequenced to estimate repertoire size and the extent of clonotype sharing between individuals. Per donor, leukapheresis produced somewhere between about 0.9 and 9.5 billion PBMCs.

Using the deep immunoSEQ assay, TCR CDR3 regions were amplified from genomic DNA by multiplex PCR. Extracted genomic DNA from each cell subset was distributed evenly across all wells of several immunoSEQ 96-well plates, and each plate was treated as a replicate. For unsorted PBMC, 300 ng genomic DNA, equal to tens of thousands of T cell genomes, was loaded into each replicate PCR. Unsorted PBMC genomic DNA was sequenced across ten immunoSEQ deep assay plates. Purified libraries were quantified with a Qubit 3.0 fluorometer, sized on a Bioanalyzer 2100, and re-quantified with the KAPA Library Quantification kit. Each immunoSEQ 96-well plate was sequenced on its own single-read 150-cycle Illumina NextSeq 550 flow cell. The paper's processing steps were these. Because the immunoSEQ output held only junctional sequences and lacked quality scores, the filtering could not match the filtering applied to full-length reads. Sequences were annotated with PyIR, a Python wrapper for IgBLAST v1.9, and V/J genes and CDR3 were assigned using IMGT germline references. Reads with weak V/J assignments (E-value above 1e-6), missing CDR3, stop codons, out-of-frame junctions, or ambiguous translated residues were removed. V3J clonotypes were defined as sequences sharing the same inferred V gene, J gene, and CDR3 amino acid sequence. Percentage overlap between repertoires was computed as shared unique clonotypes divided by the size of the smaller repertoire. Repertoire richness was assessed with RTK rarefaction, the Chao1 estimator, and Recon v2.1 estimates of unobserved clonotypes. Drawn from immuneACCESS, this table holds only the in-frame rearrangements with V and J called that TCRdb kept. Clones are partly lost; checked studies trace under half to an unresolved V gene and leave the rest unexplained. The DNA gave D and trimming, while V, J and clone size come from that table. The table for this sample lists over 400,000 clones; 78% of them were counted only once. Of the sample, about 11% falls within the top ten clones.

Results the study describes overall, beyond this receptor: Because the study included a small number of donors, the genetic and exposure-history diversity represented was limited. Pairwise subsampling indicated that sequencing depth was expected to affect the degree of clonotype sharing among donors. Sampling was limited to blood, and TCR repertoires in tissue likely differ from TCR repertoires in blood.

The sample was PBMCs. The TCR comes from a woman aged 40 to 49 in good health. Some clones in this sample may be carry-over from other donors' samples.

CDR3 loop: CASSGSSGNTIYF. In nucleotides, the sequence is TGTGCCAGCTCAGGGAGCTCTGGAAACACCATATATTTT. The rearranged chain carries TRBV18 and TRBJ1-3, with the D gene uncertain. The germline ends are 5 bases apart after V is trimmed by 5 bases and J by 0 bases. CDR1 and CDR2 (KGHSH, LQKENI) derive from the germline V gene. From cysteine to phenylalanine, the CDR3 is 13 amino acids long. Of all the DNA, just the CDR3 is kept, 39 bases in frame from base 1.